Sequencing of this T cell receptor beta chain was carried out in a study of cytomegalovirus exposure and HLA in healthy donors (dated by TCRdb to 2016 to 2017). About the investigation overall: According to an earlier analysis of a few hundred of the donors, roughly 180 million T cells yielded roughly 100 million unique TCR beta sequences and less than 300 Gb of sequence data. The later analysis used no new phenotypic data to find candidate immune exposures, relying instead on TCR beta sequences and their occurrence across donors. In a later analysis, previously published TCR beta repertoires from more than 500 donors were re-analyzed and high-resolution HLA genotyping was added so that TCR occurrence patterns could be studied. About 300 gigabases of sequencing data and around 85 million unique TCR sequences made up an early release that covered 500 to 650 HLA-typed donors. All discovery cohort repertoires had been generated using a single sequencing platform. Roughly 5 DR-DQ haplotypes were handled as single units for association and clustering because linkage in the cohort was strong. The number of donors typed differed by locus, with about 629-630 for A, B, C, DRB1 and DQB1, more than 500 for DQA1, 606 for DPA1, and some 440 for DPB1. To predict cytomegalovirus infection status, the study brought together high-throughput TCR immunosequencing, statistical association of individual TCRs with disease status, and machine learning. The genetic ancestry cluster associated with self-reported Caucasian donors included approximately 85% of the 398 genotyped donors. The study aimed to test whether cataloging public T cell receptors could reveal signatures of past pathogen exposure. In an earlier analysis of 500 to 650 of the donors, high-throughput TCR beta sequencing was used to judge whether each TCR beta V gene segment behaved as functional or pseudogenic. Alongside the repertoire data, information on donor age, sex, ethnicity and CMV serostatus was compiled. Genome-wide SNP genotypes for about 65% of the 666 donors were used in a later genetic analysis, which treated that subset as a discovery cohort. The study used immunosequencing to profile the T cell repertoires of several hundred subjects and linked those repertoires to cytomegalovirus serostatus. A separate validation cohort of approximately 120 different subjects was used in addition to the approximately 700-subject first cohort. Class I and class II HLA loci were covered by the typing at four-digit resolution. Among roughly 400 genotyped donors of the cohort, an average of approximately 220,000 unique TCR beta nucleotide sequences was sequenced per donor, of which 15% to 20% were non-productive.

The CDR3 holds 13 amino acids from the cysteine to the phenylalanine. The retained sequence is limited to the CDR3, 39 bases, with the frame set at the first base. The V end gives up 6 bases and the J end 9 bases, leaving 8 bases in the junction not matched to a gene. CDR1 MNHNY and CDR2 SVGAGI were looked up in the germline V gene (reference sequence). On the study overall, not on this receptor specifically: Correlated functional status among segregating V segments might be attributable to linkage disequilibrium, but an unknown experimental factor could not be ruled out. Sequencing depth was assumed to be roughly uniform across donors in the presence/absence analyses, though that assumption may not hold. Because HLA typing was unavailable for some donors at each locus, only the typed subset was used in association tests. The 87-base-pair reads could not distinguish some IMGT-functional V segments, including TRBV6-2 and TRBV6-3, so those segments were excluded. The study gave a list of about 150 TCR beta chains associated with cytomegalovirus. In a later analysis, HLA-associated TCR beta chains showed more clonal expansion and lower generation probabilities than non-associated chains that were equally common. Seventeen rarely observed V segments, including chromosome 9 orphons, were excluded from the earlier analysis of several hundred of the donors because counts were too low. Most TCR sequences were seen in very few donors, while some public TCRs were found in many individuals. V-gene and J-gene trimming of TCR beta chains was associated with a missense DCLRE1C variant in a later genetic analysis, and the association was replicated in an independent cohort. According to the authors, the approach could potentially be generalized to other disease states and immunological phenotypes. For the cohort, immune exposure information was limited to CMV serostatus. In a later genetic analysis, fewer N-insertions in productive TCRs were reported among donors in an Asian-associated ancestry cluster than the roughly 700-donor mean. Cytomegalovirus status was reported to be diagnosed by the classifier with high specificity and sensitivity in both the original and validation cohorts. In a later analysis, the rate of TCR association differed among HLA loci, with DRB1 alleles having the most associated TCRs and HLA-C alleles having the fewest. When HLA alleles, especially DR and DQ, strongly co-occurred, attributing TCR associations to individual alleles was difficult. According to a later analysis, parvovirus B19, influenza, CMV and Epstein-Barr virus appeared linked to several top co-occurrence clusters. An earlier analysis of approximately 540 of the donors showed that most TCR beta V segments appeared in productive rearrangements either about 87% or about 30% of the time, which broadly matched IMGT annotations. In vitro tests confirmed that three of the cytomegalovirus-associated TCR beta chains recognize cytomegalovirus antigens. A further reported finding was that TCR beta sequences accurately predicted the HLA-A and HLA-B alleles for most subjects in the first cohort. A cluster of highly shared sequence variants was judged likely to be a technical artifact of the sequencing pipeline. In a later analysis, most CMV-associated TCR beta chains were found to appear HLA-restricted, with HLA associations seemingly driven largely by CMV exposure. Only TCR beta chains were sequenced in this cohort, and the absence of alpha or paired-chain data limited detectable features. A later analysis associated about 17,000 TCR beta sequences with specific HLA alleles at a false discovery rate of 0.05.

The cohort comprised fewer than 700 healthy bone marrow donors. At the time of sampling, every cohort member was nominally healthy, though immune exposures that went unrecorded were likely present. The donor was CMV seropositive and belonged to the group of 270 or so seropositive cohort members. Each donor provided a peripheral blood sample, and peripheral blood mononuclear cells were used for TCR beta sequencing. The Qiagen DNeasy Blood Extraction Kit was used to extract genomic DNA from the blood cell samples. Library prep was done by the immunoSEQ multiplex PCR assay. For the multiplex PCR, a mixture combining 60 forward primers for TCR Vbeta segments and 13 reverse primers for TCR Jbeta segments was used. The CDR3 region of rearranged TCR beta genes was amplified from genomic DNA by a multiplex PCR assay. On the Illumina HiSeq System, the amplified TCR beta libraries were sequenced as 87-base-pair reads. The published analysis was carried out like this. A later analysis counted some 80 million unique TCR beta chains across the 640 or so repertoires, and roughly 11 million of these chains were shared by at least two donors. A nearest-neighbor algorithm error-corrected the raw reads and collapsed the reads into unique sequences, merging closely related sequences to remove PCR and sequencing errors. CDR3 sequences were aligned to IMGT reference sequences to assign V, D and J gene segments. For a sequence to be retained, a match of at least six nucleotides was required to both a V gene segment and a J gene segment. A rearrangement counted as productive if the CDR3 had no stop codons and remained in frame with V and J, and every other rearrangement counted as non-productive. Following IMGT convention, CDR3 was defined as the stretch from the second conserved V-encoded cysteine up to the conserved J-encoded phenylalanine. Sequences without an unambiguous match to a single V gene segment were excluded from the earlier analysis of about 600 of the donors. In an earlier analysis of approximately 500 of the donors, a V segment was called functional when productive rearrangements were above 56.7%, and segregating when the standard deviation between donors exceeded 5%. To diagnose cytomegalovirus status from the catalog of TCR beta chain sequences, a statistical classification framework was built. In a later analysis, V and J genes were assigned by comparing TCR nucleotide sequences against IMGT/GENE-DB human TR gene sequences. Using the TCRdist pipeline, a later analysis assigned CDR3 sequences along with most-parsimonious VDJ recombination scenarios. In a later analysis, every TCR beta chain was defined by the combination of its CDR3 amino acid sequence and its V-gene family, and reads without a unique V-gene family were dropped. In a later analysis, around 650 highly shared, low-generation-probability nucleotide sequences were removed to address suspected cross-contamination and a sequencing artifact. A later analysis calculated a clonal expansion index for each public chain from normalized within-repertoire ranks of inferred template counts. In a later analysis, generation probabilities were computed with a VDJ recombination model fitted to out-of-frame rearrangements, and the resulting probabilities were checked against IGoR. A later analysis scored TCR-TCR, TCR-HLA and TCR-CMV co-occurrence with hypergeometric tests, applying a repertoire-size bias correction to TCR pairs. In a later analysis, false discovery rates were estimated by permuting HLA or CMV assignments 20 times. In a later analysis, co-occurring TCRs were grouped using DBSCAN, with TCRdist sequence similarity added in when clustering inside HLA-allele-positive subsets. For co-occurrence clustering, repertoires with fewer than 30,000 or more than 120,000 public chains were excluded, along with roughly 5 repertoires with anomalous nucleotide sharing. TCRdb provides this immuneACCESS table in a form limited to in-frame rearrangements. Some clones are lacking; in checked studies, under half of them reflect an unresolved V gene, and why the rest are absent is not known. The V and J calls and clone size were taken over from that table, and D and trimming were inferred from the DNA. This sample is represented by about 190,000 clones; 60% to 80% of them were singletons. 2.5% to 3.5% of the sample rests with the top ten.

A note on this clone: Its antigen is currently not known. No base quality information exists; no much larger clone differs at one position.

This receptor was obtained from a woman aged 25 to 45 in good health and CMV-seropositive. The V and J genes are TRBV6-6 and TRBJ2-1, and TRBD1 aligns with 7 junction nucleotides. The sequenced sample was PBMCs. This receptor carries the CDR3 CASSPDRAGEQFF. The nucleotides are TGTGCCAGCAGCCCCGACAGGGCGGGTGAGCAGTTCTTC.